Sequencing of this T cell receptor (beta chain) was carried out in a study of blood T cell repertoires in COVID-19. Study-wide context: Material from acute and convalescent COVID-19 was sourced from the United States, Italy and Spain. The analysed material was cDNA or gDNA that came from T cells, B-cell-depleted T cells, or PBMCs.

Cohort 3 donors were reported recovered after two negative PCRs, clearance, or symptom resolution. The authors' processing: Researchers report that nucleated cell counts were estimated from reference gene primer amplification. Measured with immunoSEQ multiplex PCR; TCRdb has only the in-frame clones, and not every one. V and J calls and clone size are as listed in that table; D and trimming were resolved from the DNA. The sample lists roughly 140,000 clones, around 84% occurring once. This CDR3 has 13 residues. CDR1 MGHDK and CDR2 SYGVNS come from the germline V gene. The germline V and J ends were trimmed by 7 bases and 9 bases, with 18 bases remaining between them. A single count supports this clone.

Material: PBMCs or T cells enriched from blood (not recorded which). This chain joins TRBV25-1 and TRBJ2-5; D is ambiguous. The clonotype was recovered from a man over 45 who had recovered from COVID-19. CDR3 residues: CASTPESGRSQYF. In nucleotides, the CDR3 is TGTGCCAGCACCCCAGAATCCGGCAGGTCCCAGTACTTC. Using reference TRBV25-1 and TRBJ2-5 for the parts outside the CDR3, the full variable domain is EADIYQTPRYLVIGTGKKITLECSQTMGHDKMYWYQQDPGMELHLIHYSYGVNSTEKGDLSSESTVSRIRTEHFPLTLESARPSHTSQYLCASTPESGRSQYFGPGTRLLVL.